Here is one TCR beta chain with its context. The sample holds one count of this clonotype. There is no known antigen for this receptor. Mismatch with germline at one junction end may stem from a read error. The data were taken from a study of CD4 and CD8 cells across lung adenocarcinoma regions (dated by TCRdb to the late 2010s). Context from the whole study: To look at intratumor heterogeneity in the T cell receptor repertoire, the study compared tumor centers against tumor margins.

The germline V gene provides CDR1 ENHRY and CDR2 SYGVKD. The CDR3 spans 15 residues, from the cysteine through the phenylalanine. Of the read, only the CDR3 DNA is kept; its 45 bases are in frame from base 1. The protocol used for the library was PCR. Sequencer: HiSeq X Ten. TCRdb trimmed public reads at Q25 via fastp, called clones via MiXCR and kept in-frame beta chains. Entries that share a CDR3 protein sequence are merged under the most common genes and DNA. Recorded for this sample are tens of thousands of distinct CDR3 sequences; about 50% of them occurred a single time. 27% of the sample lies in the top ten. Patients with localized lung adenocarcinoma, a subtype of non-small cell lung cancer, were used as donors. The samples were taken from the centers of localized lung adenocarcinomas. For TCR repertoire analysis, CD8+ T cells from tumor tissue were profiled apart from CD4+ T cells.

Recombination joined TRBV10-3 with TRBJ2-3, with 7 junctional bases fitting TRBD2. This clonotype was sampled from a female donor with lung adenocarcinoma. The CD4 and CD8 labels of this study may be unreliable. The specimen was CD8+ T cells from the center of a lung tumor. The cell subset or site label, read with the paper, signifies: tumor center region. At the DNA level, the sequence is TGTGCCGTCGGGTATGGGGGGAGGGACCAGGATACCCAGTATTTT. Its protein is CAVGYGGRDQDTQYF.